A single sample is the source of the 10 T cell receptor beta chains below, sequenced in a study of response to subunit inactivated influenza vaccine. TCRdb itself ran the RT-PCR reads through MiXCR, one entry per CDR3 protein. The data hold around 650,000 distinct CDR3 sequences, with 15% to 17% observed a single time. The sequencing used PBMCs from blood, collected 12 days after vaccination. Source of these receptors: a man in his fifties who received an inactivated influenza vaccine.

The chain employs TRBV3-1 and TRBJ1-6, with D uncertain. V lost 4 bases, J lost 7 bases, and 8 bases lay in between. Germline CDR1 and CDR2: LGHDT and YNNKEL (reference sequence). CDR3 length: 13 amino acids. DNA for the CDR3: TGTGCCAGCAGCCGAGTGGGGAATTCACCCCTCCACTTT. Protein: CASSRVGNSPLHF.

This clonotype has ten or more counts. This chain uses TRBV14 with TRBJ2-7; weak D call: TRBD1 (6 bases). V was trimmed by 4 bases and J by 5 bases, leaving 9 bases between them. Germline CDR1 is SGHDN and CDR2 is FVKESK. The CDR3 runs to 12 residues. CDR3 coding DNA: TGTGCCAGCAGCCCATGGGGGCACGAGCAGTACTTC. Translating it yields CASSPWGHEQYF.

This clonotype was detected many times. The V call is TRBV29-1, the J call TRBJ2-3, with a possible D match to TRBD2 (5 bases). Germline V gene lookup returns CDR1 SQVTM and CDR2 ANQGSEA. Trimming stripped 4 bases from V and 0 bases from J, with 5 bases between. CDR3 length equals 12 residues. The CDR3 loop reads CSVAGSTDTQYF. The CDR3 coding sequence is TGCAGCGTTGCGGGGAGCACAGATACGCAGTATTTT.

There are many counts of this clonotype. V and J are TRBV2 and TRBJ2-1; no firm D call. The CDR3 runs to 11 residues. Between the trimmed V and J ends, which lost 7 bases and 4 bases, there was a span of 5 bases. The germline gives CDR1 SNHLY, CDR2 FYNNEI. CDR3 protein: CASTQYNEQFF. The CDR3 DNA sequence: TGTGCCAGCACACAGTACAATGAGCAGTTCTTC.

The V call is TRBV2, the J call TRBJ2-1; D is unclear. Germline V gives CDR1 SNHLY, CDR2 FYNNEI. Trimming removed 1 base at V and 6 bases at J, with 7 bases between. This CDR3 region has 13 residues. The CDR3 sequence is CASSEEGSNEQFF. In DNA, the CDR3 is TGTGCCAGCAGTGAAGAGGGCAGCAATGAGCAGTTCTTC.

The chain employs TRBV18 and TRBJ1-3; the D is unclear. CDR3 length: 14 residues. V was shortened by 8 bases and J by 2 bases, with 13 bases between the two germline ends. Germline V gene data show CDR1 as KGHSH and CDR2 as LQKENI. CDR3 in amino acids: CASRTGPAGNTIYF. The CDR3 DNA reads as TGTGCCAGCCGAACGGGCCCGGCTGGAAACACCATATATTTT.

This clonotype was counted a few times. J is TRBJ1-1 and V is TRBV11-2; D is ambiguous. Germline CDR1 and CDR2: SGHAT and FQNNGV. The V end lost 5 bases, the J end lost 8 bases, and 15 bases lay between the germline ends. The CDR3 totals 13 residues. DNA for the CDR3: TGTGCCAGCAGCCCCGTTCAAGTGAGAGAAGCTTTCTTT. Protein: CASSPVQVREAFF.

The chain joins TRBV29-1 to TRBJ1-4; 7 bases align to TRBD1. CDR3 length: 11 residues. The trim removed 3 bases at V and 10 bases at J, leaving 2 bases unmatched. Germline CDR1 reads SQVTM; CDR2 reads ANQGSEA. The CDR3 coding sequence is TGCAGCGTTGACAGGGGGGCAAAACTGTTTTTT. This codes for CSVDRGAKLFF.

The table lists this clonotype with a few counts. The genes are TRBV20-1 and TRBJ2-5; the D is unclear. The CDR3 spans 14 residues. The germline V and J ends were trimmed by 6 bases and 4 bases, with 18 bases remaining between them. The germline V gene has CDR1 DFQATT and CDR2 SNEGSKA (reference sequence). The CDR3 is CSAKTAVLVETQYF. As DNA, the CDR3 is TGCAGTGCAAAAACGGCGGTGTTAGTAGAGACCCAGTACTTC.

This clonotype was observed at least ten times. The chain carries TRBV4-3 and TRBJ1-1, with 9 positions matching TRBD1. This CDR3 is 15 amino acids long. Germline V gene lookup returns CDR1 LGHNA and CDR2 YSLEER. The V segment lost 1 base and the J segment 4 bases; nucleotides outside the gene matches: 4. Written as DNA, the CDR3 is TGCGCCAGCAGCCAAGCACAGGGGGCTTTCACTGAAGCTTTCTTT. Protein: CASSQAQGAFTEAFF.